The entry that follows covers one TCR beta chain sequence. This sample stems from a study of blood T cell repertoires in COVID-19. About the research overall: Whether acute or convalescent, the COVID-19 samples came from the United States, Italy and Spain. The analysed material was cDNA or gDNA that came from T cells, B-cell-depleted T cells, or PBMCs.

Per the original data handling: Estimated nucleated cell counts came from reference gene primer amplification. The table came from immunoSEQ multiplex PCR; TCRdb's copy has only in-frame clones and leaves some out. Clone size and the V and J calls come from that table; the DNA yielded D and trimming. The table records over 15,000 clones, roughly four fifths of them present only once. This CDR3 has 16 amino acids. Germline loops: CDR1 LNHDA, CDR2 SQIVND (reference sequence). The V and J ends lost 9 bases and 2 bases respectively, with 22 bases between them. This clonotype was obtained from an elderly man with active COVID-19. This chain joins TRBV19 and TRBJ2-5; D perhaps matches TRBD2 (5 bases). The sample consisted of peripheral blood. The CDR3 coding sequence is TGTGCCAGCCATTCGGGGAGAACAGCGCGGCAAGAGACCCAGTACTTC. It translates to CASHSGRTARQETQYF.